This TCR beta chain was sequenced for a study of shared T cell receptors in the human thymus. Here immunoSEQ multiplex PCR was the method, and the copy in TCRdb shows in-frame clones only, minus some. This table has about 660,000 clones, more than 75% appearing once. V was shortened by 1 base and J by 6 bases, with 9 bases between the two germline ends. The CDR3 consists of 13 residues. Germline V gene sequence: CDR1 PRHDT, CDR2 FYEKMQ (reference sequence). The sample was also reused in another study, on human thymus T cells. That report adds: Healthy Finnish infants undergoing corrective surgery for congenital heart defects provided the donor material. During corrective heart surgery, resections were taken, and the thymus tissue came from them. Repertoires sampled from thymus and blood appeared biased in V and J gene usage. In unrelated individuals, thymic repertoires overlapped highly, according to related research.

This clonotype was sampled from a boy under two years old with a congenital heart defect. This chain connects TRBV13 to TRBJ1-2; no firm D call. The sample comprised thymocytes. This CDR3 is CASSLVSADGYTF. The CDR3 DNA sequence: TGTGCCAGCAGCTTAGTTTCTGCGGATGGCTACACCTTC.